This TCR beta chain is from a study of shared T cell receptors in the human thymus. The protocol was immunoSEQ multiplex PCR, while the TCRdb copy is restricted to in-frame clones and leaves out a portion. The table has some 660,000 clones, around 87% seen once. Between the trimmed V and J ends, which lost 6 bases and 4 bases, there was a span of 13 bases. CDR1 and CDR2 (germline): SQVTM, ANQGSEA. The CDR3 consists of 12 residues. The same data also went into a second study, on human thymus T cells. Per that study: Donors consisted of healthy Finnish infants (having corrective surgery for congenital heart defects). Resections from corrective heart surgery provided thymus tissue. Highly overlapping thymic repertoires in unrelated individuals were reported by related research.

The receptor was derived from a boy younger than two with a congenital heart defect. The source material was thymocytes. The gene calls are TRBV29-1 and TRBJ2-7; maybe TRBD1 (6 bases). CDR3 in amino acids: CSVRQAVYEQYF. CDR3 DNA: TGCAGCGTGCGACAGGCTGTTTACGAGCAGTACTTC.